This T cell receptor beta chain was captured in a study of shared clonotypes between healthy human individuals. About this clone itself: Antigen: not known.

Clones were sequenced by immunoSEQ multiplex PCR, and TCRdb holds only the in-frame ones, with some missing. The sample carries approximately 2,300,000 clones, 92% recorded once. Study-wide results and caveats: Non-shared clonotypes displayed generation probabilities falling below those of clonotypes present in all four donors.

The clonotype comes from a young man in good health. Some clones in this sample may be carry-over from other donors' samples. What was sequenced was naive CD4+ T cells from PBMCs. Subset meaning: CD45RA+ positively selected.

The CDR3 DNA reads TGTGCCAGCAGCTTAGGTGCAGGGGAGGTCGAAAAACTGTTTTTT. Encoded protein: CASSLGAGEVEKLFF. This chain joins TRBV7-2 and TRBJ1-4; possibly TRBD1 for D (6 bases). This CDR3 has 15 residues. Trimming pared 1 base from V and 8 bases from J, leaving 14 bases between. The germline CDR1 and CDR2 sequences are SGHTA and FQGNSA.